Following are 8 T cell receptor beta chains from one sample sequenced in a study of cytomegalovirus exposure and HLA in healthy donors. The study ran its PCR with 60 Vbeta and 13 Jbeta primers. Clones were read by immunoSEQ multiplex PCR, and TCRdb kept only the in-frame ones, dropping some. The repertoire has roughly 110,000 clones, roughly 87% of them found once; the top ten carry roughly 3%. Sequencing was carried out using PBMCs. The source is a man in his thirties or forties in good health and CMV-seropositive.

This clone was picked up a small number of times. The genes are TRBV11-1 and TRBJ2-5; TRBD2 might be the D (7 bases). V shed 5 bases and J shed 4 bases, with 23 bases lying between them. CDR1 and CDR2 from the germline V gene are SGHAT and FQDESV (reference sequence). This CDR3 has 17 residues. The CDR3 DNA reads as TGTGCCAGCAGCGAGGGAGGGCTACAGGGATTAGGAGAGACCCAGTACTTC. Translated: CASSEGGLQGLGETQYF.

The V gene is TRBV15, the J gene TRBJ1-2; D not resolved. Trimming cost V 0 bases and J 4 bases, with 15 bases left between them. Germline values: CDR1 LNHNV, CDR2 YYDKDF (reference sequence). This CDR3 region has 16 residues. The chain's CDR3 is CATSRDYGGQIYGYTF. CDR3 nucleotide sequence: TGTGCCACCAGCAGAGATTACGGAGGTCAGATCTATGGCTACACCTTC.

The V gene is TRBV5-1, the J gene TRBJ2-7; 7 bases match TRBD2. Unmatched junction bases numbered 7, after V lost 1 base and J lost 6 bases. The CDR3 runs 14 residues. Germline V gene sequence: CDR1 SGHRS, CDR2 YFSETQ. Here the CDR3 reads CASSLSAGVGEQYF. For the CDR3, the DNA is TGCGCCAGCAGCTTGAGTGCGGGGGTAGGCGAGCAGTACTTC. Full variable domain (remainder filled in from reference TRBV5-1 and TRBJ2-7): KAGVTQTPRYLIKTRGQQVTLSCSPISGHRSVSWYQQTPGQGLQFLFEYFSETQRNKGNFPGRFSGRQFSNSRSEMNVSTLELGDSALYLCASSLSAGVGEQYFGPGTRLTVT.

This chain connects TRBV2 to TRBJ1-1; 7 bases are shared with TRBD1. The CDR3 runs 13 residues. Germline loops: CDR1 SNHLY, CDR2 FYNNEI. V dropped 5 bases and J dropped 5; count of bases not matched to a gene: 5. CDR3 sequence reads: CASSNRGLTEAFF. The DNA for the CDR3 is TGTGCCAGCAGTAACAGGGGTTTAACTGAAGCTTTCTTT.

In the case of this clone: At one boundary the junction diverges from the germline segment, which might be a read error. In DNA, the CDR3 is TGTGCAAGCACCAGTTCGGGGAGTTCACCCCTCCACTTT. This encodes CASTSSGSSPLHF. The V and J genes are TRBV7-9 and TRBJ1-6; D ambiguous. Germline V gene lookup returns CDR1 SEHNR and CDR2 FQNEAQ (reference sequence). The CDR3 runs 13 residues.

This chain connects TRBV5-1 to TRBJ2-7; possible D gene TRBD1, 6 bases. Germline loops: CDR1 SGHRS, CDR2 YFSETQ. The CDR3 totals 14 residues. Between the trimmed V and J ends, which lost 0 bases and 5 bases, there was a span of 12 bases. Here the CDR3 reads CASSLDRVVDEQYF. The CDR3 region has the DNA TGCGCCAGCAGCTTGGACAGGGTAGTCGACGAGCAGTACTTC.

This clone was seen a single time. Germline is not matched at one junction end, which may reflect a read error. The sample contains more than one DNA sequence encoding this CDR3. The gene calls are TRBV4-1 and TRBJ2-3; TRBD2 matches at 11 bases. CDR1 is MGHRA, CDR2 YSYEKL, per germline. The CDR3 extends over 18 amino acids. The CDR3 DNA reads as TGCGCCAGCAGTCGAGGGCACGGACTAGCGGGTTCAACCGATACGCAATATTTT. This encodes CASSRGHGLAGSTDTQYF.

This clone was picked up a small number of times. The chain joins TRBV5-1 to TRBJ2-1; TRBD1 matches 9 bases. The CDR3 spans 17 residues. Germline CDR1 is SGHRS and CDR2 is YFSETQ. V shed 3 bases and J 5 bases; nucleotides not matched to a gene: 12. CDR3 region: CASSWYIGTGSNNEQFF. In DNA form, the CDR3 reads TGCGCCAGCAGCTGGTATATCGGGACAGGGTCCAACAATGAGCAGTTCTTC.